The 12 T cell receptor beta chains in this list originate from one sample, sequenced in a study of blood T cells in healthy people across ages. A second PCR of roughly 7 to 11 cycles used a sample-barcoded 5' primer and a J-beta primer mix. TCRdb re-called the 5' RACE reads through MiXCR, storing one row per CDR3 protein. In the table there are approximately 960,000 distinct CDR3 sequences, about 27% of which are singletons. These same data were also listed under a study on T cells of mothers and their children.

Sequencing was done on a sample of blood. Receptor source: a woman between 35 and 50 years old in good health.

There are a few counts of this clonotype. The V and J genes are TRBV5-6 and TRBJ2-3, with TRBD2 matching 13 bases. Trimming at V came to 1 base and at J to 2 bases, leaving 4 bases not matched to a gene. This CDR3 is 17 amino acids long. CDR1 is SGHDT and CDR2 is YYEEEE in the germline V gene. DNA of the CDR3: TGTGCCAGCAGCTTGAGGGGGACTAGCGGGACCACAGATACGCAGTATTTT. The encoded protein is CASSLRGTSGTTDTQYF.

This clonotype was found a few times. The gene calls are TRBV24-1 and TRBJ2-1; 8 bases align to TRBD2. V shed 4 bases and J 7 bases; nucleotides not matched to a gene: 11. Germline V gene sequence: CDR1 KGHDR, CDR2 SFDVKD. There are 16 residues in the CDR3. The CDR3 nucleotides are TGTGCCACCAGTGAAGGCGGTTCGGGCGGGGGGAATGAGCAGTTCTTC. Its protein product is CATSEGGSGGGNEQFF.

This clonotype has just a few counts. V is TRBV24-1 and J is TRBJ2-3, with TRBD2 as a possible D gene (6 bases). Germline V gene sequence: CDR1 KGHDR, CDR2 SFDVKD. Trimming left V 4 bases short and J 4 bases short, with 17 bases between. This CDR3 has 16 residues. The CDR3: CATSEPRRGAADTQYF. The CDR3 nucleotides are TGTGCCACCAGTGAGCCCAGGCGGGGTGCCGCAGATACGCAGTATTTT.

About this clonotype itself: A read error is possible here, since a much larger clone lies one base away. The rearrangement links TRBV3-1 to TRBJ1-2; no reliable D call. The CDR3 is made up of 13 amino acids. Germline lookup yields CDR1 LGHDT and CDR2 YNNKEL (reference sequence). CDR3 in amino acids: CACSHPTNYGYTF. The DNA for the CDR3 is TGTGCCTGCAGCCACCCGACTAACTATGGCTACACCTTC.

About this clonotype: This may be a read error: a much more frequent sequence differs by one nucleotide. DNA for the CDR3: TGTGCCAGCAGCCAAGAGGACTTTCCTGGGGAGACCCAGTACTTC. This translates into CASSQEDFPGETQYF. The chain links TRBV7-8 to TRBJ2-7, with D possibly being TRBD2 (5 bases). TRBJ2-5 explains the end of the DNA better; the J call may be wrong. CDR1 is SGHVS and CDR2 is FQNEAQ in the germline V gene. CDR3 length: 15 residues.

Comments on this clonotype: Just one base apart from a much larger clone, this may be a read error. V usage is TRBV5-1 and J usage is TRBJ2-1, with 7 bases matching TRBD1. Matching the DNA end better, TRBJ2-7 makes the J call doubtful. Germline CDR1 is SGHRS and CDR2 is YFSETQ. The CDR3 spans 16 residues. CDR3 amino acids: CASSLVGDSSYNEQYF. DNA for the CDR3: TGCGCCAGCAGCTTGGTAGGGGACAGCTCCTACAATGAGCAGTACTTC.

This clonotype was seen ten or more times. The V gene is TRBV5-6, the J gene TRBJ1-1; 7 bases map to TRBD1. CDR1 is SGHDT, CDR2 YYEEEE, per germline. This CDR3 is built from 14 residues. Trimming at V came to 4 bases and at J to 6 bases, leaving 9 bases not matched to a gene. CDR3 loop: CASSPDTGTAEAFF. The DNA of the CDR3 is TGTGCCAGCAGCCCAGATACCGGGACAGCTGAAGCTTTCTTT. Based on the CDR3 plus reference TRBV5-6 and TRBJ1-1, the full variable domain is DAGVTQSPTHLIKTRGQQVTLRCSPKSGHDTVSWYQQALGQGPQFIFQYYEEEERQRGNFPDRFSGHQFPNYSSELNVNALLLGDSALYLCASSPDTGTAEAFFGQGTRLTVV.

About this clonotype itself: A much more abundant neighbour one base away suggests this may be a read error. The chain uses TRBV2 and TRBJ2-5, with D unclear. In germline, CDR1 is SNHLY, CDR2 FYNNEI. Trimming pared 1 base from V and 11 bases from J, leaving 14 bases between. The CDR3 has 13 residues. The CDR3 here is CASSEGSYNEQYF. DNA for the CDR3: TGTGCCAGCAGTGAAGGAAGCTACAATGAGCAGTACTTC.

The V call is TRBV25-1, the J call TRBJ2-5; 11 nucleotides agree with TRBD1. CDR3 length equals 16 residues. V lost 4 bases, J lost 7 bases, and 11 bases stayed unmatched. Germline V CDR1 and CDR2: MGHDK, SYGVNS. CDR3 protein: CASSATPGQGEVTQYF. The CDR3 region has the DNA TGTGCCAGCAGTGCGACTCCGGGACAGGGGGAAGTGACCCAGTACTTC. Looking up the rest from reference TRBV25-1 and TRBJ2-5 gives the full variable domain: EADIYQTPRYLVIGTGKKITLECSQTMGHDKMYWYQQDPGMELHLIHYSYGVNSTEKGDLSSESTVSRIRTEHFPLTLESARPSHTSQYLCASSATPGQGEVTQYFGPGTRLLVL.

The chain uses TRBV27 and TRBJ2-1, with 10 bases identical to TRBD1. Trimming took 8 bases from V and 9 from J; bases not matched to a gene: 13. The germline V gene encodes CDR1 MNHEY and CDR2 SMNVEV (reference sequence). The CDR3 has 15 amino acids. CDR3 amino acids: CASSGLGTGVREQFF. DNA for the CDR3: TGTGCCAGCTCCGGCCTAGGGACAGGGGTTCGTGAGCAGTTCTTC.

There are a few counts of this clonotype. The chain has TRBV4-3 and TRBJ1-4, with D perhaps TRBD1 (6 bases). Germline V gene data show CDR1 as LGHNA and CDR2 as YSLEER. V was pared by 0 bases and J by 0 bases, with 11 bases between. The CDR3 totals 17 residues. The CDR3 DNA reads as TGCGCCAGCAGCCAAGAGGGGGCGATTGCAACTAATGAAAAACTGTTTTTT. This codes for CASSQEGAIATNEKLFF.

In regard to this clonotype: Just one base apart from a much larger clone, this may be a read error. The V and J genes are TRBV7-2 and TRBJ1-2; the D is unclear. Trimming removed 7 bases from V and 0 bases from J, with 12 bases in between. The length of the CDR3 is 14 residues. Germline V gene lookup returns CDR1 SGHTA and CDR2 FQGNSA. CDR3 sequence (DNA): TGTGCCAGCAACTTCCAGCCTACTAACTATGGCTACACCTTC. Protein: CASNFQPTNYGYTF. Together with reference TRBV7-2 and TRBJ1-2, the CDR3 gives the full variable domain: GAGVSQSPSNKVTEKGKDVELRCDPISGHTALYWYRQSLGQGLEFLIYFQGNSAPDKSGLPSDRFSAERTGGSVSTLTIQRTQQEDSAVYLCASNFQPTNYGYTFGSGTRLTVV.